These T cell receptor beta chains were read from a single sample in a study of shared clonotypes between healthy human individuals. Only in-frame clones appear in the TCRdb table, and some are missing; sequencing was by immunoSEQ multiplex PCR. The sample lists some 630,000 clones, approximately 96% seen once, with 0.095% to 0.13% in the top ten. Material: naive CD8+ T cells sorted from blood. The receptors were sampled from a woman aged 25 to 39 in good health. Both conserved end residues are part of each CDR3. The order of the fields is CDR3 protein, J gene, V gene.

cdr3_aa: CASSLGYRSTYNEQFF
j_call: TRBJ2-1
v_call: TRBV7-8

cdr3_aa: CASSILSGEGTGELFF
j_call: TRBJ2-2
v_call: TRBV27

cdr3_aa: CASSLVQGQGYTF
j_call: TRBJ1-2
v_call: TRBV5-5

cdr3_aa: CASSDWDRTNYGYTF
j_call: TRBJ1-2
v_call: TRBV2

cdr3_aa: CASSTDPYEQYF
j_call: TRBJ2-7
v_call: TRBV6-5

cdr3_aa: CASMLGDSGNTIYF
j_call: TRBJ1-3
v_call: TRBV9

cdr3_aa: CASSVVDGRASNEQFF
j_call: TRBJ2-1
v_call: TRBV9

cdr3_aa: CASSYGSNQPQHF
j_call: TRBJ1-5
v_call: TRBV6-5

cdr3_aa: CASTFSQDSTDTQYF
j_call: TRBJ2-3
v_call: TRBV28

cdr3_aa: CASSFQPDYEQYF
j_call: TRBJ2-7
v_call: TRBV5-4

cdr3_aa: CASSPPIQETQYF
j_call: TRBJ2-5
v_call: TRBV9

cdr3_aa: CASSVAWGTGELFF
j_call: TRBJ2-2
v_call: TRBV9

cdr3_aa: CASSASAGAGETQYF
j_call: TRBJ2-5
v_call: TRBV9

cdr3_aa: CASSFPLGYSKSNQPQHF
j_call: TRBJ1-5
v_call: TRBV11-3

cdr3_aa: CASSVTGGGSYGYTF
j_call: TRBJ1-2
v_call: TRBV9

cdr3_aa: CASSVGDRGSYEQYF
j_call: TRBJ2-7
v_call: TRBV9

cdr3_aa: CASSLPVQETQYF
j_call: TRBJ2-5
v_call: TRBV2

cdr3_aa: CASSLSSGSGNEQFF
j_call: TRBJ2-1
v_call: TRBV27

cdr3_aa: CASSPGLGRDPNYGYTF
j_call: TRBJ1-2
v_call: TRBV13

cdr3_aa: CASSLETHRGSEAFF
j_call: TRBJ1-1
v_call: TRBV7-9

cdr3_aa: CASSLKGDQYF
j_call: TRBJ2-7
v_call: TRBV11-2

cdr3_aa: CASRFGGTGGRFEKLFF
j_call: TRBJ1-4
v_call: TRBV27

cdr3_aa: CASSSGTTYEQYF
j_call: TRBJ2-7
v_call: TRBV5-4

cdr3_aa: CASSLNPRDKNTEAFF
j_call: TRBJ1-1
v_call: TRBV7-9

cdr3_aa: CASSLASQGQQYF
j_call: TRBJ2-7
v_call: TRBV5-6

cdr3_aa: CASSLGGSNSPLHF
j_call: TRBJ1-6
v_call: TRBV5-6

cdr3_aa: CSARLNEQFF
j_call: TRBJ2-1
v_call: TRBV20-1

cdr3_aa: CASSRWDGGTNEKLFF
j_call: TRBJ1-4
v_call: TRBV4-1

cdr3_aa: CASSLSEGARTEAFF
j_call: TRBJ1-1
v_call: TRBV13

cdr3_aa: CASSQRPGETQYF
j_call: TRBJ2-5
v_call: TRBV4-1

cdr3_aa: CASSEVYGSYEQYF
j_call: TRBJ2-7
v_call: TRBV2

cdr3_aa: CAWSRTGGYNEQFF
j_call: TRBJ2-1
v_call: TRBV30

cdr3_aa: CASSLVGGDDQETQYF
j_call: TRBJ2-5
v_call: TRBV5-4

cdr3_aa: CASSQTGTREYGELFF
j_call: TRBJ2-2
v_call: TRBV7-9

cdr3_aa: CASSLGIRGPNNQPQHF
j_call: TRBJ1-5
v_call: TRBV28

cdr3_aa: CASSPPAGDTEAFF
j_call: TRBJ1-1
v_call: TRBV7-9

cdr3_aa: CASSYSIPSNEQFF
j_call: TRBJ2-1
v_call: TRBV6-5

cdr3_aa: CSAAGGGYTF
j_call: TRBJ1-2
v_call: TRBV20-1

cdr3_aa: CATSADRTYEQYF
j_call: TRBJ2-7
v_call: TRBV15

cdr3_aa: CASSKRVGQSGVDEQYF
j_call: TRBJ2-7
v_call: TRBV28

cdr3_aa: CASSEKGSNEQFF
j_call: TRBJ2-1
v_call: TRBV10-1

cdr3_aa: CASSLYQGNEKLFF
j_call: TRBJ1-4
v_call: TRBV5-5

cdr3_aa: CASIRGPNQPQHF
j_call: TRBJ1-5
v_call: TRBV28